This TCR beta chain emerged from a study of T cell responses to AZD1222 COVID-19 vaccine. CDR3 size: 13 residues. The germline V gene has CDR1 SQVTM and CDR2 ANQGSEA. The V and J ends lost 4 bases and 10 bases, in that order; junction bases with no gene match: 8. Measured with immunoSEQ multiplex PCR; TCRdb has only the in-frame clones, and not every one. Of about 160,000 clones listed, 94% are singletons. Study-wide findings and caveats: Repertoire sampling occurred only after the peak T cell response. Two AZD1222 administrations were followed by greater Spike-specific TCR breadth and depth. Seropositive at baseline were only a handful of AZD1222 recipients.

Points on this clone: Its target is not known.

The clonotype originates from an adult who received the AZD1222 COVID-19 vaccine. The sample consisted of peripheral blood, taken 28 days after the second AZD1222 dose. V usage is TRBV29-1 and J usage is TRBJ2-1; 9 nucleotides line up with TRBD2. Here the CDR3 DNA reads TGCAGCGTTGGGACTAGCGCGCCGCGGGAGCAGTTCTTC. This gives the protein CSVGTSAPREQFF.